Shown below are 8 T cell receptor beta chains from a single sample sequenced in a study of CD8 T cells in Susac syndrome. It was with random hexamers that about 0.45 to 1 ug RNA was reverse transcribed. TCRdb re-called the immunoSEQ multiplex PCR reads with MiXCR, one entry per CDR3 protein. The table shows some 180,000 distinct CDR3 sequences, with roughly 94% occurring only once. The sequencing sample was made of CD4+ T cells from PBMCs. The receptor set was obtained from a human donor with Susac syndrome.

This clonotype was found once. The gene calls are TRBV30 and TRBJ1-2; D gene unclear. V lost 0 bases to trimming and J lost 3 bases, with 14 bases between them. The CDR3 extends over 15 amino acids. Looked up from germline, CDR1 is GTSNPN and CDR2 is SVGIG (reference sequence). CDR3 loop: CAWSVLRYGDYGYTF. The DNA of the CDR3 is TGTGCCTGGAGTGTACTAAGGTACGGGGACTATGGCTACACCTTC.

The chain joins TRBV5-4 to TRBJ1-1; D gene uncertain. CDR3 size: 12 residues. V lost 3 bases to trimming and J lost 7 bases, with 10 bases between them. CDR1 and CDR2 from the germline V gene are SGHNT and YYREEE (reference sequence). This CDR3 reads CASSSPTDEAFF. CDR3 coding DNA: TGTGCCAGCAGCTCACCCACGGATGAAGCTTTCTTT.

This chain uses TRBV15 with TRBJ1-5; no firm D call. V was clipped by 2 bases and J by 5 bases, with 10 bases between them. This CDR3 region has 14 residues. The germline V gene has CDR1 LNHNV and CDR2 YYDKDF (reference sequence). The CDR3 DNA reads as TGTGCCACCAGCAGAAGGGTCGTAGATCAGCCCCAGCATTTT. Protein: CATSRRVVDQPQHF.

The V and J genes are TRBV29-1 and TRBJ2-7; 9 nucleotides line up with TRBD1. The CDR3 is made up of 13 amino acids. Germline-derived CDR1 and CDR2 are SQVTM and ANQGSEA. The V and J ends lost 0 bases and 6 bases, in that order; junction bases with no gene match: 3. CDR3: CSVEDGTGTEQYF. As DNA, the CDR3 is TGCAGCGTTGAAGATGGGACAGGGACCGAGCAGTACTTC.

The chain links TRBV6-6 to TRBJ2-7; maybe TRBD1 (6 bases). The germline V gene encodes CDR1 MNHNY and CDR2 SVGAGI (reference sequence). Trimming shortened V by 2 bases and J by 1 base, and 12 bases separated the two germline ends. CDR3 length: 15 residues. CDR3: CASSYGRGVSYEQYF. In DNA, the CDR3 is TGTGCCAGCAGTTACGGCAGGGGAGTTTCCTACGAGCAGTACTTC.

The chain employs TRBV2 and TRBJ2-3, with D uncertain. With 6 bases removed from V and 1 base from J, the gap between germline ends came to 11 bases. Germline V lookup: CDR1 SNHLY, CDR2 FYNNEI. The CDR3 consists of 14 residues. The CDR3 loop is CASSRVQGTDTQYF. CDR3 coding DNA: TGTGCCAGCAGCCGCGTCCAGGGCACAGATACGCAGTATTTT.

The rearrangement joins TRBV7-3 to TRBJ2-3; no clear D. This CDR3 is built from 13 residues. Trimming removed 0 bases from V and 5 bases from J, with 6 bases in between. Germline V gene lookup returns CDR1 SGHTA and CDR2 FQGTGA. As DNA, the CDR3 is TGTGCCAGCAGCTTAACGGACGGAGATACGCAGTATTTT. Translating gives CASSLTDGDTQYF.

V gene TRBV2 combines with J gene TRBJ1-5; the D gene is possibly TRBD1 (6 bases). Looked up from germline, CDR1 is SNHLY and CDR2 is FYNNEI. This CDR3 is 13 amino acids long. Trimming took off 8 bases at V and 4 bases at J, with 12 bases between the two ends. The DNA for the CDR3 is TGTGCCAGCGGTCGACAGGTGAATCAGCCCCAGCATTTT. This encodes CASGRQVNQPQHF.